Below, one T cell receptor beta chain is given with its context. Its antigen is unknown. Assay used: immunoSEQ multiplex PCR; TCRdb lists only in-frame clones, some missing. This table has some 100,000 clones, around 90% appearing once. The data are from a study of OX40 agonist ivuxolimab in advanced cancers. General study points: Some of the nonresponding patients also showed low levels of normalized T-cell clonal expansion.

The V and J ends lost 0 bases and 6 bases respectively, with 17 bases between them. The germline V gene encodes CDR1 LNHDA and CDR2 SQIVND (reference sequence). The CDR3 sequence is 16 residues long. The source of this sequence is an adult with an advanced solid tumor such as melanoma, head and neck, liver or kidney cancer. This specimen was CD4+ or CD8+ T cells sorted from blood, taken in a trial of the OX40 agonist ivuxolimab. The V gene is TRBV19, the J gene TRBJ1-2; D is uncertain. DNA of the CDR3: TGTGCCAGTAGTATAGATGACGTGACCCCCGGCGATGGCTACACCTTC. It is translated as CASSIDDVTPGDGYTF.